The next 20 T cell receptor beta chains were all read from a single sample in a study of blood T cell repertoires in COVID-19. The repertoire was sequenced with immunoSEQ multiplex PCR; TCRdb's copy has only in-frame clones and lacks some. The sample includes 250,000 to 400,000 clones, more than 70% of them seen just once. The specimen was PBMCs or T cells enriched from blood (not recorded which). The receptors shown here come from a woman aged 25 to 45 who had recovered from COVID-19.

This clone was seen just once. The rearrangement joins TRBV6-5 to TRBJ1-2, with TRBD1 matching 7 bases. Germline V gene data show CDR1 as MNHEY and CDR2 as SVGAGI. The CDR3 is 15 residues long. V was pared by 6 bases and J by 0 bases, with 7 bases of the junction left unmatched. The CDR3 loop is CASSRGTEPNYGYTF. CDR3 in DNA: TGTGCCAGCAGCCGAGGGACAGAACCTAACTATGGCTACACCTTC.

To note about this clone: Additional DNA sequences in this sample encode the identical CDR3. The rearrangement joins TRBV2 to TRBJ1-2, with 11 bases matching TRBD1. This CDR3 has 13 amino acids. Germline assignment: CDR1 SNHLY and CDR2 FYNNEI. The J segment lost 6 bases and the V segment lost 5 bases, leaving 2 bases of the junction unmatched. The CDR3 reads CASSRDRGDGYTF. The CDR3 DNA reads as TGTGCCAGCAGTAGGGACAGGGGGGATGGCTACACCTTC.

The chain joins TRBV24-1 to TRBJ2-5; 9 nucleotides align to TRBD1. V lost 3 bases to trimming and J lost 3 bases; unmatched junction nucleotides: 4. The CDR3 spans 15 residues. Per the germline V gene, CDR1 is KGHDR and CDR2 is SFDVKD. The CDR3 reads CATSDPGTGKETQYF. The CDR3, as DNA: TGTGCCACCAGTGATCCCGGGACAGGGAAAGAGACCCAGTACTTC.

The chain has TRBV6-5 and TRBJ1-2; unclear D gene. Looked up from germline, CDR1 is MNHEY and CDR2 is SVGAGI. V was shortened by 0 bases and J by 0 bases, with 5 bases between the two germline ends. The CDR3 loop spans 14 amino acids. Here the CDR3 reads CASSYSPANYGYTF. The CDR3 region has the DNA TGTGCCAGCAGTTACTCGCCGGCTAACTATGGCTACACCTTC.

This clone was observed a handful of times. The chain employs TRBV5-5 and TRBJ1-1, with D tentatively TRBD1 (5 bases). Between the trimmed V and J ends, which lost 4 bases and 4 bases, there was a span of 11 bases. Germline V gene sequence: CDR1 SGHKS, CDR2 YYEKEE (reference sequence). This CDR3 is built from 13 residues. This CDR3 reads CASSIRQLTEAFF. The CDR3 coding sequence is TGTGCCAGCAGCATAAGACAGCTCACTGAAGCTTTCTTT.

V gene TRBV5-3 combines with J gene TRBJ1-2; the match to TRBD1 covers 7 bases. TRBV5-3 is an ORF, with its function uncertain. The V segment lost 3 bases and the J segment 3 bases; nucleotides outside the gene matches: 14. The CDR3 contains 17 residues. The CDR3 DNA follows: TGTGCCAGAAGCTCCAACGGGACAGCTCTATCATACTATGGCTACACCTTC. Protein product: CARSSNGTALSYYGYTF.

V gene TRBV12-3 or TRBV12-4 combines with J gene TRBJ1-4; 7 nucleotides agree with TRBD1. This CDR3 is 13 amino acids long. The junction had 4 bases not matched to a gene; V was cut back by 6 bases and J by 6 bases. The CDR3 here is CASSRGAHEKLFF. The CDR3 region has the DNA TGTGCCAGCAGCAGGGGGGCACATGAAAAACTGTTTTTT.

This sequence joins TRBV4-1 and TRBJ1-2, with D maybe TRBD1 (5 bases). V lost 0 bases to trimming and J lost 0 bases, with 8 bases between them. The germline V gene has CDR1 MGHRA and CDR2 YSYEKL. The CDR3 has 15 residues. The CDR3 protein is CASSQEGGANYGYTF. In DNA, the CDR3 is TGCGCCAGCAGCCAAGAGGGGGGAGCTAACTATGGCTACACCTTC.

The chain uses TRBV19 and TRBJ2-7, with a possible D match to TRBD1 (5 bases). The CDR3 extends over 12 amino acids. Trimming removed 1 base at V and 6 bases at J, with 7 bases between. CDR1 LNHDA and CDR2 SQIVND come from the germline V gene (reference sequence). The CDR3 is CASSIAGREQYF. The CDR3 DNA follows: TGTGCCAGTAGTATAGCAGGGCGCGAGCAGTACTTC. The whole variable domain, filled in from reference TRBV19 and TRBJ2-7, reads DGGITQSPKYLFRKEGQNVTLSCEQNLNHDAMYWYRQDPGQGLRLIYYSQIVNDFQKGDIAEGYSVSREKKESFPLTVTSAQKNPTAFYLCASSIAGREQYFGPGTRLTVT.

V gene TRBV10-3 combines with J gene TRBJ2-1; perhaps TRBD1 as D (6 bases). CDR3 length: 18 amino acids. Trimming removed 10 bases at V and 2 bases at J, with 27 bases between. The germline gives CDR1 ENHRY, CDR2 SYGVKD. CDR3 bases: TGTGCCACCAACCCTAGCCTACAGGGAACCGGCCCCTACAATGAGCAGTTCTTC. As protein: CATNPSLQGTGPYNEQFF.

This sequence joins TRBV9 and TRBJ2-7; D may be TRBD2 (6 bases). The CDR3 is 16 amino acids. V dropped 0 bases and J dropped 5 bases, with 18 bases sitting between them. CDR1 SGDLS and CDR2 YYNGEE come from the germline V gene. CDR3 sequence (DNA): TGTGCCAGCAGCGTAGATCCAGGAGGGTTCGGTGACGAGCAGTACTTC. Its translation: CASSVDPGGFGDEQYF.

On this clone itself: The same CDR3 also results from other DNA sequences found in this sample. V is TRBV2 and J is TRBJ1-1, with TRBD1 as a possible D gene (5 bases). This CDR3 has 13 amino acids. V was trimmed by 4 bases and J by 2 bases, leaving 8 bases between them. Germline CDR1 reads SNHLY; CDR2 reads FYNNEI. The CDR3 bases are TGTGCCAGCAGTGTCGACAGTAACACTGAAGCTTTCTTT. Amino acid sequence: CASSVDSNTEAFF.

CDR3 DNA: TGTGCCAGCAGCTCGGGGACTCTTATCTACGAGCAGTACTTC. As protein: CASSSGTLIYEQYF. The chain uses TRBV7-9 and TRBJ2-7, with D perhaps TRBD2 (6 bases). Germline CDR1 and CDR2: SEHNR and FQNEAQ (reference sequence). The CDR3 extends over 14 amino acids. V dropped 4 bases and J dropped 3 bases, with 13 bases sitting between them.

V gene TRBV27 combines with J gene TRBJ2-5; tentatively, D is TRBD1 (5 bases). The CDR3 spans 13 residues. V gave up 6 bases and J gave up 5 bases, with 13 bases separating them. Germline lookup yields CDR1 MNHEY and CDR2 SMNVEV (reference sequence). CDR3 region: CASSKGAPETQYF. The CDR3 bases are TGTGCCAGCAGCAAAGGGGCCCCGGAGACCCAGTACTTC.

The CDR3 DNA reads TGCGCCAGCAGCGCCGGAGCTAACTATGGCTACACCTTC. Translation: CASSAGANYGYTF. V gene TRBV5-1 combines with J gene TRBJ1-2, with D unresolved. CDR3 length equals 13 residues. CDR1 and CDR2 from the germline V gene are SGHRS and YFSETQ. V lost 4 bases, J lost 0 bases, and 7 bases lay in between.

The chain carries TRBV5-4 and TRBJ2-3; a possible D gene is TRBD2 (6 bases). The V gene's germline CDR1 is SGHNT and CDR2 YYREEE (reference sequence). V lost 4 bases, J lost 1 base, and 13 bases lay in between. The CDR3 runs 15 residues. CDR3 in amino acids: CASSASGGGTDTQYF. In DNA form, the CDR3 reads TGTGCCAGCAGCGCCTCGGGCGGGGGCACAGATACGCAGTATTTT.

This chain joins TRBV19 and TRBJ1-2, with D possibly matching TRBD1 (5 bases). Trimming removed 2 bases at V and 11 bases at J, with 15 bases between. CDR3 length: 13 residues. Germline loops: CDR1 LNHDA, CDR2 SQIVND (reference sequence). CDR3 in amino acids: CASSIRTGVGYTF. In nucleotides, the CDR3 is TGTGCCAGTAGTATACGTACAGGCGTGGGATACACCTTC.

The gene calls are TRBV10-3 and TRBJ1-1; D might be TRBD1 (5 bases). The CDR3 covers 13 residues. V lost 4 bases and J 6 bases, leaving 12 bases between the germline ends. CDR1 and CDR2 (germline): ENHRY, SYGVKD. In nucleotides, the CDR3 is TGTGCCATCAGTGCCAGGGAGGGCTCTGAAGCTTTCTTT. Protein sequence: CAISAREGSEAFF.

This chain joins TRBV7-2 and TRBJ1-2, with 8 bases matching TRBD1. This CDR3 has 13 residues. In germline, CDR1 is SGHTA, CDR2 FQGNSA. The ends lost 4 bases at V and 5 bases at J; junction bases unmatched: 3. The CDR3 loop is CASSSGQGYGYTF. For the CDR3, the DNA is TGTGCCAGCAGCTCTGGACAGGGTTATGGCTACACCTTC.

This clone occurred once. The chain links TRBV2 to TRBJ2-4; 7 nucleotides align to TRBD1. The J segment lost 6 bases and the V segment lost 7 bases, leaving 6 bases of the junction unmatched. Germline values: CDR1 SNHLY, CDR2 FYNNEI. The CDR3 has 13 residues. CDR3 loop: CASTQGTPNIQYF. Written as DNA, the CDR3 is TGTGCCAGCACACAGGGGACCCCAAACATTCAGTACTTC.